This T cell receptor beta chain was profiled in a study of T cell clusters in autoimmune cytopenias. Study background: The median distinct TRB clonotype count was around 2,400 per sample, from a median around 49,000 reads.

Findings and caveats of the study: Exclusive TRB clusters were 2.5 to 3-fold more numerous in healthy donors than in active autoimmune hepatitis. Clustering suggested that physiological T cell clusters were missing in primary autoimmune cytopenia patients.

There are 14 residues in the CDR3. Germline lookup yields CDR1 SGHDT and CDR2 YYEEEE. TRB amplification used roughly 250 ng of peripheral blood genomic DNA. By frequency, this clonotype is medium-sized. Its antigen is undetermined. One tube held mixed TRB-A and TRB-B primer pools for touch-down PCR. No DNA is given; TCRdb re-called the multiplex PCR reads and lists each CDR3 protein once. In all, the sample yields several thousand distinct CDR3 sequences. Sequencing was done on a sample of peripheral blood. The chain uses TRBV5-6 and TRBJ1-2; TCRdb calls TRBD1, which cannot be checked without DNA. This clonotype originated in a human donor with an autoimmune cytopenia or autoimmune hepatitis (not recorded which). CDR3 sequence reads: CASSLQGEPYGYTF. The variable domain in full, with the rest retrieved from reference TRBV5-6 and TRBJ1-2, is DAGVTQSPTHLIKTRGQQVTLRCSPKSGHDTVSWYQQALGQGPQFIFQYYEEEERQRGNFPDRFSGHQFPNYSSELNVNALLLGDSALYLCASSLQGEPYGYTFGSGTRLTVV.